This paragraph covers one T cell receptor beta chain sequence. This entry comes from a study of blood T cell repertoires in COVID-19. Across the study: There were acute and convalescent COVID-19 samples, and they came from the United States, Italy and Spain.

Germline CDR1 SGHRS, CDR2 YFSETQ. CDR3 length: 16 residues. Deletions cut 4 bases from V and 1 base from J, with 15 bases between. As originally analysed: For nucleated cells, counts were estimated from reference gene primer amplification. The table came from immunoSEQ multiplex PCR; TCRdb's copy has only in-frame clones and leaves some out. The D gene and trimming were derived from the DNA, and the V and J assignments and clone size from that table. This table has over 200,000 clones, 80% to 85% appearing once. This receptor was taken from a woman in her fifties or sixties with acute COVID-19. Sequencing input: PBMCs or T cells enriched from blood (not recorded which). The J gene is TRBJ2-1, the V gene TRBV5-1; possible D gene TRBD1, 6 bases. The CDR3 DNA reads TGCGCCAGCAGCCGTACCGGGACAAGTTCCTACAATGAGCAGTTCTTC. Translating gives CASSRTGTSSYNEQFF.